These 20 T cell receptor beta chains share one sample of origin, sequenced in a study of CXCR3 chemokines and chemotherapy response in bladder cancer. TCRdb ran MiXCR on the PCR reads and lists one entry per CDR3 protein. The data hold 1,200 or so distinct CDR3 sequences, with approximately 19% observed a single time. This specimen was taken from a patient whose treatment included neoadjuvant chemotherapy. Receptors originate from a human donor with bladder cancer that did not respond to neoadjuvant chemotherapy.

Regarding this clonotype: Given a far larger clone just one base away, this is likely a sequencing read error. The chain joins TRBV10-3 to TRBJ1-1, with a weak D call TRBD1 (6 bases). V was shortened by 5 bases and J by 1 base, with 11 bases between the two germline ends. CDR3 size: 14 residues. In germline, CDR1 is ENHRY, CDR2 SYGVKD. As DNA, the CDR3 is TGTGCCATCAGTTATTTCAGGGGGAACACTGAAGCTTTCTTT. It codes for CAISYFRGNTEAFF.

This clonotype ranks as medium-sized. The rearrangement uses TRBV6-1 and TRBJ2-7; 13 bases align to TRBD2. V gave up 3 bases and J gave up 9 bases; unmatched junction bases: 11. The length of the CDR3 is 16 residues. Germline values: CDR1 MNHNS, CDR2 SASEGT. CDR3: CASSDLGTSGVRGQYF. The DNA for the CDR3 is TGTGCCAGCAGTGACCTTGGGACTAGCGGGGTCCGGGGGCAGTACTTC.

For this clonotype: Since a far larger clone is one base different, this is likely a read error. The chain carries TRBV10-3 and TRBJ2-1; 9 bases map to TRBD2. The ends lost 5 bases at V and 9 bases at J; junction bases unmatched: 14. The CDR3 runs to 16 residues. In germline, CDR1 is ENHRY, CDR2 SYGVKD. This CDR3 reads CAISYQAGGPLIEQFF. DNA for the CDR3: TGTGCCATCAGTTATCAGGCGGGGGGGCCCTTAATTGAGCAGTTCTTC.

By frequency in the sample, this clonotype is large (0.1 to 1%). The chain combines TRBV19 with TRBJ2-1, with 10 nucleotides matching TRBD2. Unmatched junction bases numbered 3, after V lost 1 base and J lost 6 bases. This CDR3 has 15 residues. CDR1 and CDR2 (germline): LNHDA, SQIVND (reference sequence). The CDR3 loop reads CASSIASSGGNEQFF. The CDR3 DNA is TGTGCCAGTAGTATAGCGTCTAGCGGGGGCAATGAGCAGTTCTTC.

Relative to its sample, this clonotype is large (0.1 to 1%). The rearrangement links TRBV12-3 or TRBV12-4 to TRBJ1-1, with 7 bases fitting TRBD1. V dropped 4 bases and J dropped 7; count of bases not matched to a gene: 9. CDR3 length: 14 amino acids. The CDR3 region has the DNA TGTGCCAGCAGTTACGCACGACAGGGAGATGAAGCTTTCTTT. This translates into CASSYARQGDEAFF.

This clonotype is labeled medium-sized. The rearrangement uses TRBV20-1 and TRBJ2-1, with 7 nucleotides matching TRBD2. The CDR3 is 19 amino acids. J lost 0 bases, V lost 4 bases, and 18 bases had no gene match. Germline CDR1 is DFQATT and CDR2 is SNEGSKA (reference sequence). CDR3 coding DNA: TGCAGTGCTACCCGACGGGAGGTGGGAGAAATAAGCTCCTACAATGAGCAGTTCTTC. As protein: CSATRREVGEISSYNEQFF.

The chain links TRBV2 to TRBJ2-5; D possibly uses TRBD1 or TRBD2 (5 bases each). The germline V gene has CDR1 SNHLY and CDR2 FYNNEI. The germline V and J ends were trimmed by 3 bases and 7 bases, with 15 bases remaining between them. The CDR3 runs to 14 residues. The CDR3 bases are TGTGCCAGCAGTGAGAGAGGGGCTGGGGGGACCCAGTACTTC. Translated: CASSERGAGGTQYF.

Concerning this clonotype: A far bigger clonotype differs at one base, so this is likely a read error. This rearrangement joins TRBV6-5 to TRBJ2-7, with 16 bases fitting TRBD2. The end of the DNA fits TRBJ2-1 better, so the J call may be wrong. The CDR3 is 22 amino acids. In germline, CDR1 is MNHEY, CDR2 SVGAGI. CDR3 in amino acids: CASSYFYTGGLAGGMGYNEQFF. For the CDR3, the DNA is TGTGCCAGCAGTTACTTTTATACAGGGGGACTAGCGGGAGGGATGGGCTACAATGAGCAGTTCTTC.

Within the sample, this clonotype is hyperexpanded (1% or more). The rearrangement links TRBV18 to TRBJ2-2; no clear D. Trimming stripped 3 bases from V and 0 bases from J, with 11 bases between. CDR3 length: 16 amino acids. Per the germline V gene, CDR1 is KGHSH and CDR2 is LQKENI. The CDR3 loop is CASSPNANSNTGELFF. The CDR3 DNA is TGTGCCAGCTCACCTAACGCTAACTCGAACACCGGGGAGCTGTTTTTT.

As regards this clonotype: With a far larger clone one base away, a read error is the likely cause. The rearrangement joins TRBV7-9 to TRBJ2-7; 15 nucleotides match TRBD2. Per germline, CDR1 SEHNR and CDR2 FQNEAQ (reference sequence). Germline trimming cut 5 bases from V and 7 bases from J; bases unmatched to any gene: 21. This CDR3 comprises 20 residues. CDR3 amino acids: CASSPPGIGTSGRRNNEQYF. For the CDR3, the DNA is TGTGCCAGCAGCCCCCCGGGGATCGGGACTAGCGGGAGGCGAAACAATGAGCAGTACTTC.

This clonotype was observed at least ten times. The J gene is TRBJ2-3, the V gene TRBV10-1; unclear D gene. The ends were cut back, 4 bases at V and 4 bases at J, with 6 bases in the middle. The germline gives CDR1 WNHNN, CDR2 SYGVQD (reference sequence). CDR3 length: 12 amino acids. CDR3 amino acids: CASSGGPDTQYF. The CDR3 region has the DNA TGCGCCAGCAGTGGGGGTCCAGATACGCAGTATTTT.

This clonotype was recorded many times. The chain employs TRBV6-5 and TRBJ1-5; perhaps TRBD1 as D (6 bases). From germline, CDR1 is MNHEY and CDR2 SVGAGI. The V end was cut by 6 bases, the J end by 7 bases, with 13 bases between. This CDR3 spans 13 amino acids. The CDR3, as DNA: TGTGCCAGCAGGACAGGTCTTGGCCAGCCCCAGCATTTT. It encodes CASRTGLGQPQHF.

The J gene is TRBJ2-3, the V gene TRBV19; 10 positions match TRBD2. Trimming at V came to 5 bases and at J to 1 base, leaving 3 bases not matched to a gene. Germline-derived CDR1 and CDR2 are LNHDA and SQIVND (reference sequence). CDR3 size: 15 residues. CDR3 in amino acids: CASSPLAGRTDTQYF. Here the CDR3 DNA reads TGTGCCAGTAGTCCACTAGCGGGGCGCACAGATACGCAGTATTTT.

This clonotype was recorded many times. The chain carries TRBV7-9 and TRBJ2-3; D might be TRBD2 (6 bases). There are 14 residues in the CDR3. V was clipped by 4 bases and J by 6 bases, with 14 bases between them. CDR1 is SEHNR and CDR2 is FQNEAQ in the germline V gene (reference sequence). The CDR3 sequence: CASSSPSSGDTQYF. In nucleotides, the CDR3 is TGTGCCAGCAGCTCCCCGTCCAGCGGGGATACGCAGTATTTT.

This clonotype was seen many times. The chain recombines TRBV15 with TRBJ1-1; 8 bases are a match to TRBD1. Germline CDR1 LNHNV, CDR2 YYDKDF (reference sequence). CDR3 size: 17 residues. The ends lost 0 bases at V and 8 bases at J; junction bases unmatched: 14. CDR3 residues: CATSRDRSYGQGLEAFF. In DNA form, the CDR3 reads TGTGCCACCAGCAGAGATCGGTCATATGGACAGGGTCTCGAAGCTTTCTTT.

This clonotype rates as medium-sized. The chain is built from TRBV27 and TRBJ1-1; possible D gene TRBD1, 6 bases. CDR1 is MNHEY, CDR2 SMNVEV, per germline (reference sequence). The CDR3 contains 16 residues. V was trimmed by 5 bases and J by 0 bases, leaving 16 bases between them. CDR3 nucleotides: TGTGCCAGCAGTCTCGACACCGGACAGATGAACACTGAAGCTTTCTTT. Translating it yields CASSLDTGQMNTEAFF.

By its share, this clonotype is medium-sized. The chain links TRBV7-9 to TRBJ2-1, with D perhaps TRBD2 (5 bases). Germline loops: CDR1 SEHNR, CDR2 FQNEAQ (reference sequence). Trimming stripped 1 base from V and 6 bases from J, with 13 bases between. The CDR3 sequence is 15 residues long. The CDR3 protein is CASSLGAPRANEQFF. The CDR3 DNA follows: TGTGCCAGCAGCTTAGGGGCCCCGAGGGCCAATGAGCAGTTCTTC. Based on the CDR3 plus reference TRBV7-9 and TRBJ2-1, the full variable domain is DTGVSQNPRHKITKRGQNVTFRCDPISEHNRLYWYRQTLGQGPEFLTYFQNEAQLEKSRLLSDRFSAERPKGSFSTLEIQRTEQGDSAMYLCASSLGAPRANEQFFGPGTRLTVL.

By share, this clonotype ranks as medium-sized. This chain connects TRBV5-4 to TRBJ1-2, with a possible D match to TRBD1 (5 bases). The CDR3 extends over 13 amino acids. V dropped 4 bases and J dropped 8 bases, with 15 bases sitting between them. The V gene's germline CDR1 is SGHNT and CDR2 YYREEE (reference sequence). The CDR3: CASSPGDGYGYTF. The CDR3 region has the DNA TGTGCCAGCAGCCCGGGGGACGGGTACGGCTACACCTTC.

By share, this clonotype counts as medium-sized. The genes are TRBV24-1 and TRBJ2-5; possibly TRBD1 or TRBD2 for D (5 bases each). The germline CDR1 and CDR2 sequences are KGHDR and SFDVKD. This CDR3 region has 14 residues. The V and J ends lost 3 bases and 5 bases respectively, with 12 bases between them. The CDR3 is CATSDVRDRETQYF. The CDR3 nucleotides are TGTGCCACCAGTGATGTCCGGGACCGGGAGACCCAGTACTTC.

Note on this clonotype: A far larger clone is only one base removed, so a read error is likely. The chain joins TRBV20-1 to TRBJ1-2; D gene ambiguous. Judging by the DNA end, TRBJ2-1 fits better; the J call may be wrong. The length of the CDR3 is 12 residues. In germline, CDR1 is DFQATT, CDR2 SNEGSKA (reference sequence). The CDR3 sequence is CSASTHYNDQFF. The CDR3 DNA reads as TGCAGTGCTAGCACCCACTACAATGATCAGTTCTTC.